This T cell receptor (beta chain) stems from a study of pediatric ulcerative colitis. Regarding the study as a whole: No controls had the two rectal clonotypes shared by ulcerative colitis patients.

This clone is a singleton in its sample. The antigen is undetermined. Profiled with immunoSEQ multiplex PCR; TCRdb holds only in-frame clones, not every one. The repertoire holds some 14,000 clones, with 70% to 90% as singletons. The sample taken for sequencing was blood. The clonotype originates from a boy under 18 with moderate ulcerative colitis.

CDR3 sequence reads: CASRFAGKVVTF. CDR3 DNA: TGTGCCAGCAGATTTGCAGGGAAAGTAGTCACCTTC. The V call is TRBV28, the J call TRBJ1-2; D perhaps matches TRBD1 (5 bases). The germline V gene has CDR1 MDHEN and CDR2 SYDVKM. CDR3 size: 12 residues. The ends were cut back, 6 bases at V and 13 bases at J, with 18 bases in the middle.